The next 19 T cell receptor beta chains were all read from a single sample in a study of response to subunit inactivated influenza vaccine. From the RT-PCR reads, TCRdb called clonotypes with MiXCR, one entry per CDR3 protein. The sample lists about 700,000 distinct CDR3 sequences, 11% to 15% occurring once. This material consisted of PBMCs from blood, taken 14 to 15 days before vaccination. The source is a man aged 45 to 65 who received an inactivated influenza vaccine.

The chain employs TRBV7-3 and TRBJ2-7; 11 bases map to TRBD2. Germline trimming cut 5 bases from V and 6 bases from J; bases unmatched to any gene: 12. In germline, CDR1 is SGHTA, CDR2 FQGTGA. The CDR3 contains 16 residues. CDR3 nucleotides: TGTGCCAGCAGCCAACAAGGACTAGCGGGTGCCTCCGAGCAGTACTTC. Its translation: CASSQQGLAGASEQYF.

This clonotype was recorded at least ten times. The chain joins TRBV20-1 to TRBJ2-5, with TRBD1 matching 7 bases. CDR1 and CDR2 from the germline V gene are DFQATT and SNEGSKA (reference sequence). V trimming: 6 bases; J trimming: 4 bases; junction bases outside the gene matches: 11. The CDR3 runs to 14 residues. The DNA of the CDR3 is TGCAGTGCCCACCCGACAGGGATGATAGAGACCCAGTACTTC. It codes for CSAHPTGMIETQYF.

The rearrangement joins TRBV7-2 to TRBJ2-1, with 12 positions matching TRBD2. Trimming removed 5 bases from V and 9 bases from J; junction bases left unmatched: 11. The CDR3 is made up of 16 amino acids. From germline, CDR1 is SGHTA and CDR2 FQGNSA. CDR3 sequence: CASSPNLSSGRAEQFF. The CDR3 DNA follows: TGTGCCAGCAGCCCAAACTTGTCTAGCGGGAGGGCTGAGCAGTTCTTC.

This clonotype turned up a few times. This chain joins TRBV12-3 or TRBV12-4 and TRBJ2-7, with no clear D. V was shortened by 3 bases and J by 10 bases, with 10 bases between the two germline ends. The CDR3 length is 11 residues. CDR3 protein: CASSLSGRQYF. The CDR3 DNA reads TGTGCCAGCAGTTTGTCGGGTCGACAGTACTTC.

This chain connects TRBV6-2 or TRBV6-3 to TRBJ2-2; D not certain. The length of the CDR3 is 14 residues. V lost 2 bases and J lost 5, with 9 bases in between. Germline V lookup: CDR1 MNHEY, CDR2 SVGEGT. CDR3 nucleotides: TGTGCCAGCAGTTACAGGGTCGTGACCGGGGAGCTGTTTTTT. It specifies CASSYRVVTGELFF.

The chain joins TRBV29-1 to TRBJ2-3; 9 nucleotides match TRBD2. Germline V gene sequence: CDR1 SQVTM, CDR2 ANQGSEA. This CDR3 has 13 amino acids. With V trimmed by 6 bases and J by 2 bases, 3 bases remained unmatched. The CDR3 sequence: CSVASGITDTQYF. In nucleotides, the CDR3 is TGCAGCGTGGCTAGCGGGATCACAGATACGCAGTATTTT.

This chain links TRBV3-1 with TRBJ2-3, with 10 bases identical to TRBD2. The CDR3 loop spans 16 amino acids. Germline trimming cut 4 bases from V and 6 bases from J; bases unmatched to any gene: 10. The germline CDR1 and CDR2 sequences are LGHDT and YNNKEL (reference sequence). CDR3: CASSPTSLAGGDTQYF. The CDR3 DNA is TGTGCCAGCAGCCCAACATCCTTAGCGGGAGGTGATACGCAGTATTTT.

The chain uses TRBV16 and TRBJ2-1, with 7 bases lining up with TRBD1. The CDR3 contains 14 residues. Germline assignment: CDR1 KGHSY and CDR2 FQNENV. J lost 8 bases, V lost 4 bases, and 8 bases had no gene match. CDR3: CASSLYSGGDEQFF. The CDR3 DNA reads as TGTGCCAGCAGCCTCTATTCAGGGGGTGATGAGCAGTTCTTC.

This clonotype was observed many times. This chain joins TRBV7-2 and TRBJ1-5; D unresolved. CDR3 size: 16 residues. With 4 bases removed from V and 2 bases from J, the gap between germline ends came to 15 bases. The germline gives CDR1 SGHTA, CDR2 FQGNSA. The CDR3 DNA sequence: TGTGCCAGCAGCTCTCGCCTCGGGGATCGCAATCAGCCCCAGCATTTT. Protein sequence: CASSSRLGDRNQPQHF. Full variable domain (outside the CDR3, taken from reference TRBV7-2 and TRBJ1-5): GAGVSQSPSNKVTEKGKDVELRCDPISGHTALYWYRQSLGQGLEFLIYFQGNSAPDKSGLPSDRFSAERTGGSVSTLTIQRTQQEDSAVYLCASSSRLGDRNQPQHFGDGTRLSIL.

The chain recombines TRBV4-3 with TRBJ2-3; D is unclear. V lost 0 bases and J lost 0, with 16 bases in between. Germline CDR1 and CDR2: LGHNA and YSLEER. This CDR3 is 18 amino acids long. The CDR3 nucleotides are TGCGCCAGCAGCCAAGACCCCACTGTGGGGATAAGCACAGATACGCAGTATTTT. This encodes CASSQDPTVGISTDTQYF.

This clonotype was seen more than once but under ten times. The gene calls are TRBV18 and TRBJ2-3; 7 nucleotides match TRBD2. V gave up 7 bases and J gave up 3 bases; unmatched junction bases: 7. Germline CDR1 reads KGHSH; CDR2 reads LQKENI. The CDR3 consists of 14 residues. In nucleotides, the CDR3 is TGTGCCAGCTGCAACAAGGGAGGGACAGATACGCAGTATTTT. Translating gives CASCNKGGTDTQYF.

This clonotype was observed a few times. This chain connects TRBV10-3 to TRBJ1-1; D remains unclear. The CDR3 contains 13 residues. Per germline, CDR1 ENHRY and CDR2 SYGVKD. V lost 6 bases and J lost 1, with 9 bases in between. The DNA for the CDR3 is TGTGCCATCAGATCTACAGAGAACACTGAAGCTTTCTTT. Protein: CAIRSTENTEAFF.

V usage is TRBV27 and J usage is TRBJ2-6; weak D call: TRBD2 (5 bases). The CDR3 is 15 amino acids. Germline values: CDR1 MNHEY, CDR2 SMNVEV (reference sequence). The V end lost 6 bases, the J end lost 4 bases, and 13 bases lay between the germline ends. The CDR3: CASSPGVSGANVLTF. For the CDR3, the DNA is TGTGCCAGCAGCCCCGGGGTTTCCGGGGCCAACGTCCTGACTTTC.

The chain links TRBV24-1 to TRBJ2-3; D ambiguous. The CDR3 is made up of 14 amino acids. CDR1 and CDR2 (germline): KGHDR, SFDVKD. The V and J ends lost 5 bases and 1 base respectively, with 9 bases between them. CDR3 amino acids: CATSGFFGTDTQYF. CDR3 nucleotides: TGTGCCACCAGTGGATTCTTTGGCACAGATACGCAGTATTTT.

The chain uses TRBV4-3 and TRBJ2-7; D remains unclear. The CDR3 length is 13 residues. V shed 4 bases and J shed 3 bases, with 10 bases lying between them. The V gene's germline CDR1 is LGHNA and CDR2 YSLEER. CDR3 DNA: TGCGCCAGCAGCCCTGACACCAACTACGAGCAGTACTTC. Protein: CASSPDTNYEQYF.

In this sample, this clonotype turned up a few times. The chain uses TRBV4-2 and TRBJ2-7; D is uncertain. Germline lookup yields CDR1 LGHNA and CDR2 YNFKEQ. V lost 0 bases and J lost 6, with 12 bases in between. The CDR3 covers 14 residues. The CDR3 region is CASSQDVPTGEQYF. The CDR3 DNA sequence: TGTGCCAGCAGCCAAGACGTCCCTACCGGCGAGCAGTACTTC.

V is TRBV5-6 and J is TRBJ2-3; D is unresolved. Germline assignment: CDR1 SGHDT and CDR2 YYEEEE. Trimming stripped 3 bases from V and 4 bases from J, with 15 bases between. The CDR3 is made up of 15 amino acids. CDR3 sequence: CASSSYLLSADTQYF. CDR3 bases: TGTGCCAGCAGCTCGTACCTATTGTCGGCAGATACGCAGTATTTT.

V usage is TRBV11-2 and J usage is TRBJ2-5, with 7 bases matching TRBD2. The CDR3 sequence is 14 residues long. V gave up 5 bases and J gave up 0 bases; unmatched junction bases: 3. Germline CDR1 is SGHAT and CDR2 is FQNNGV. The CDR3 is CASSLGLYQETQYF. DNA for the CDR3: TGTGCCAGCAGCCTGGGACTATACCAAGAGACCCAGTACTTC.

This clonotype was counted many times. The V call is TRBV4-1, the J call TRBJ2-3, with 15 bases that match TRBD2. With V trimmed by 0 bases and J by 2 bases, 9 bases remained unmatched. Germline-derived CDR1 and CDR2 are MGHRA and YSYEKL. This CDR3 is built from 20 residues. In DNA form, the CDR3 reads TGCGCCAGCAGCCAAGATCGTGGACTAGCGGGGGGGAAAGACACAGATACGCAGTATTTT. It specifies CASSQDRGLAGGKDTDTQYF.